This is a list of T cell receptor beta chains from one sample in a study of T cells in narcolepsy. Measured with immunoSEQ multiplex PCR; TCRdb has only the in-frame clones, and not every one. The top ten hold 1.5% to 2% of the sample, which has over 30,000 clones, around 85% seen once. The specimen sequenced was CD45RA- memory CD4+ T cells from PBMCs. These receptors originate from a human donor with narcolepsy. The CDR3 runs from the conserved cysteine through the conserved F or W. D genes are given only for firm matches. Size values are once, few and many counts, or a class for expanded clones, and some rows have none.

j_gene: TRBJ1-5
abundance: NA
d_gene: NA
v_gene: TRBV7-2
CDR3nt: TGTGCCAGCAGCTTAGGACAAAGTGGATATCAGCCCCAGCATTTT
CDR3aa: CASSLGQSGYQPQHF

j_gene: TRBJ2-1
abundance: NA
d_gene: NA
v_gene: TRBV1
CDR3nt: TGCACCAGCAGCCAAGAAAAGCCGGCAACCTACAATGAGCAGTTCTTC
CDR3aa: CTSSQEKPATYNEQFF

j_gene: TRBJ2-7
abundance: NA
d_gene: TRBD2
v_gene: TRBV7-9
CDR3nt: TGTGCCAGCAGCCCAACCATGGGGACTACCTCCGAGCAGTACTTC
CDR3aa: CASSPTMGTTSEQYF

j_gene: TRBJ2-7
abundance: NA
d_gene: NA
v_gene: TRBV5-1
CDR3nt: TGCGCCAGCAAAGACAACTTACAGGGCAATCTCGAGCAGTACTTC
CDR3aa: CASKDNLQGNLEQYF

j_gene: TRBJ1-5
abundance: NA
d_gene: NA
v_gene: TRBV6-5
CDR3nt: TGTGCCAGCATTCGGGGCGGGGTGAGCAATCAGCCCCAGCATTTT
CDR3aa: CASIRGGVSNQPQHF

j_gene: TRBJ2-7
abundance: NA
d_gene: NA
v_gene: TRBV7-2
CDR3nt: TGTGCCAGCAGCTTTGGGTTGGGGGAGCAGTACTTC
CDR3aa: CASSFGLGEQYF

j_gene: TRBJ1-2
abundance: NA
d_gene: TRBD1
v_gene: TRBV6-5
CDR3nt: TGTGCCAGCAGTTACGTGACAGGGGATGGCTACACCTTC
CDR3aa: CASSYVTGDGYTF

j_gene: TRBJ2-7
abundance: NA
d_gene: NA
v_gene: TRBV7-2
CDR3nt: TGTGCCAGCAGCTTCGACAGAGACGAGCAGTACTTC
CDR3aa: CASSFDRDEQYF

j_gene: TRBJ2-5
abundance: NA
d_gene: TRBD2
v_gene: TRBV10-3
CDR3nt: TGTGCCATCAGTGAGTCGGCGGGGGGACTTGAGACCCAGTACTTC
CDR3aa: CAISESAGGLETQYF

j_gene: TRBJ2-2
abundance: NA
d_gene: NA
v_gene: TRBV5-1
CDR3nt: TGCGCCAGCAGCTTGGGGACCACCGGGGAGCTGTTTTTT
CDR3aa: CASSLGTTGELFF

j_gene: TRBJ1-1
abundance: NA
d_gene: NA
v_gene: TRBV9
CDR3nt: TGTGCCAGCACCGGACGGGGGGGAATGGACACTGAAGCTTTCTTT
CDR3aa: CASTGRGGMDTEAFF

j_gene: TRBJ1-3
abundance: NA
d_gene: NA
v_gene: TRBV18
CDR3nt: TGTGCCAGCTCACCAAAAGGCGCTGGAAACACCATATATTTT
CDR3aa: CASSPKGAGNTIYF

j_gene: TRBJ1-2
abundance: NA
d_gene: NA
v_gene: TRBV6-4
CDR3nt: TGTGCCAGCAGTGACTCGGGACACACTAACTATGGCTACACCTTC
CDR3aa: CASSDSGHTNYGYTF

j_gene: TRBJ2-2
abundance: NA
d_gene: TRBD1
v_gene: TRBV7-9
CDR3nt: TGTGCCAACAAGGACAGGACGGTGGCCGGGGAGCTGTTTTTT
CDR3aa: CANKDRTVAGELFF

j_gene: TRBJ1-1
abundance: NA
d_gene: NA
v_gene: TRBV19
CDR3nt: TGTGCCAGTAGTTCGACCACCCTCGGGGAGACTGAAGCTTTCTTT
CDR3aa: CASSSTTLGETEAFF

j_gene: TRBJ1-3
abundance: NA
d_gene: NA
v_gene: TRBV2
CDR3nt: TGTGCCAGCAGGGACACCATGTACTCTGGAAACACCATATATTTT
CDR3aa: CASRDTMYSGNTIYF

j_gene: TRBJ1-3
abundance: NA
d_gene: NA
v_gene: TRBV30
CDR3nt: TGTGCCTGGAGTGTACAGGCGGGAAACACCATATATTTT
CDR3aa: CAWSVQAGNTIYF

j_gene: TRBJ2-7
abundance: NA
d_gene: NA
v_gene: TRBV5-6
CDR3nt: TGTGCCAGCAGCTTACTGGGGGCAACCTACGAGCAGTACTTC
CDR3aa: CASSLLGATYEQYF

j_gene: TRBJ2-7
abundance: NA
d_gene: NA
v_gene: TRBV29-1
CDR3nt: TGCAGCGTAAATCGAAACCAGGGGACCGAGCAGTACTTC
CDR3aa: CSVNRNQGTEQYF

j_gene: TRBJ2-1
abundance: NA
d_gene: TRBD1
v_gene: TRBV11-3
CDR3nt: TGTGCCAGCAGCTCGGGACAGGGGGGTGGTGAGCAGTTCTTC
CDR3aa: CASSSGQGGGEQFF

j_gene: TRBJ2-2
abundance: NA
d_gene: NA
v_gene: TRBV5-4
CDR3nt: TGTGCCAGCAGCTTGCCGTCGGGTGCGGGGGCGGCCGGGGAGCTGTTTTTT
CDR3aa: CASSLPSGAGAAGELFF

j_gene: TRBJ1-2
abundance: NA
d_gene: TRBD1
v_gene: TRBV30
CDR3nt: TGTGCCTGGGGACAGGGGAGTAACTATGGCTACACCTTC
CDR3aa: CAWGQGSNYGYTF

j_gene: TRBJ1-5
abundance: NA
d_gene: NA
v_gene: TRBV19
CDR3nt: TGTGCCAGTAGTCGAGGGGTTCACCAGCCCCAGCATTTT
CDR3aa: CASSRGVHQPQHF

j_gene: TRBJ1-2
abundance: NA
d_gene: NA
v_gene: TRBV15
CDR3nt: TGTGCCACCAGCAGCCAGGCATTCTATGGCTACACCTTC
CDR3aa: CATSSQAFYGYTF

j_gene: TRBJ2-5
abundance: NA
d_gene: TRBD2
v_gene: TRBV9
CDR3nt: TGTGCCAGCAGTTCTAGGGAGGGAGGCCCGGAGACCCAGTACTTC
CDR3aa: CASSSREGGPETQYF

j_gene: TRBJ2-3
abundance: NA
d_gene: NA
v_gene: TRBV27
CDR3nt: TGTGCCAGCAGTTTAGGCGGCAGGCTCAGCACAGATACGCAGTATTTT
CDR3aa: CASSLGGRLSTDTQYF

j_gene: TRBJ2-7
abundance: NA
d_gene: NA
v_gene: TRBV7-2
CDR3nt: TGTGCCAGCAGCCAATTCGGACGGCCCGACCTCTACGAGCAGTACTTC
CDR3aa: CASSQFGRPDLYEQYF

j_gene: TRBJ2-3
abundance: NA
d_gene: TRBD2
v_gene: TRBV7-9
CDR3nt: TGTGCCAGCAGCCCCGGTAGCGGGGGGGGAACAGATACGCAGTATTTT
CDR3aa: CASSPGSGGGTDTQYF

j_gene: TRBJ1-3
abundance: NA
d_gene: NA
v_gene: TRBV28
CDR3nt: TGTGCCAGCAGTTCCTCCGGGTCTGGAAACACCATATATTTT
CDR3aa: CASSSSGSGNTIYF

j_gene: TRBJ2-5
abundance: NA
d_gene: TRBD2
v_gene: TRBV7-6
CDR3nt: TGTGCCAGCAGCTTGCCTGGGACTAGCGGGGGGGGGTTAAGGGAGACCCAGTACTTC
CDR3aa: CASSLPGTSGGGLRETQYF

j_gene: TRBJ1-2
abundance: NA
d_gene: TRBD1
v_gene: TRBV18
CDR3nt: TGTGCCAGCTCACCTCCGGGACAGGTCGCAGGTGGCTACACCTTC
CDR3aa: CASSPPGQVAGGYTF

j_gene: TRBJ1-3
abundance: NA
d_gene: TRBD1
v_gene: TRBV4-2
CDR3nt: TGTGCCAGCAGCCGGGTATGGACAGGGGAGACGTCCTACTCTGGAAACACCATATATTTT
CDR3aa: CASSRVWTGETSYSGNTIYF

j_gene: TRBJ1-1
abundance: NA
d_gene: NA
v_gene: TRBV7-2
CDR3nt: TGTGCCAGCAGAAAAGCGGCGGGCCAACTAATCCTGAACACTGAAGCTTTCTTT
CDR3aa: CASRKAAGQLILNTEAFF

j_gene: TRBJ2-7
abundance: once
d_gene: TRBD1
v_gene: TRBV30
CDR3nt: TGTGCCGGAACAGGGGCCCTCTACGAGCAGTACTTC
CDR3aa: CAGTGALYEQYF

j_gene: TRBJ2-3
abundance: NA
d_gene: NA
v_gene: TRBV9
CDR3nt: TGTGCCAGCAGCGTAGCATTACGGGCCGGTAGCACAGATACGCAGTATTTT
CDR3aa: CASSVALRAGSTDTQYF

j_gene: TRBJ2-6
abundance: once
d_gene: NA
v_gene: TRBV7-9
CDR3nt: TGTGCCAGCAGCTCTTCGGGCTCTGGGGCCAACGTCCTGACTTTC
CDR3aa: CASSSSGSGANVLTF

j_gene: TRBJ1-2
abundance: once
d_gene: NA
v_gene: TRBV7-2
CDR3nt: TGTGCCAGCAGCTTCAGTCAGGGATCGTCCAATTATGGCTACACCTTC
CDR3aa: CASSFSQGSSNYGYTF

j_gene: TRBJ1-5
abundance: NA
d_gene: NA
v_gene: TRBV29-1
CDR3nt: TGCAGGTCCGGCCGGCAGACGTACAATCAGCCCCAGCATTTT
CDR3aa: CRSGRQTYNQPQHF

j_gene: TRBJ1-5
abundance: NA
d_gene: NA
v_gene: TRBV28
CDR3nt: TGTGCCAGCAGTGTAGTGGATCAGCCCCAGCATTTT
CDR3aa: CASSVVDQPQHF

j_gene: TRBJ2-1
abundance: NA
d_gene: NA
v_gene: TRBV10-3
CDR3nt: TGTGCCATCACGGACACCTACAATGAGCAGTTCTTC
CDR3aa: CAITDTYNEQFF

j_gene: TRBJ2-1
abundance: NA
d_gene: TRBD1
v_gene: TRBV7-7
CDR3nt: TGTGCTAGCAGCTCGAACAGGGGTAATGAGCAGTTCTTC
CDR3aa: CASSSNRGNEQFF

j_gene: TRBJ1-2
abundance: NA
d_gene: NA
v_gene: TRBV6-6
CDR3nt: TGTGCCAGCAGGCTCAGTAACTATGGCTACACCTTC
CDR3aa: CASRLSNYGYTF

j_gene: TRBJ1-6
abundance: NA
d_gene: TRBD1
v_gene: TRBV9
CDR3nt: TGTGCCAGCAGCGTAGAAGGGACAGGCTATAATTCACCCCTCCACTTT
CDR3aa: CASSVEGTGYNSPLHF

j_gene: TRBJ1-1
abundance: NA
d_gene: TRBD1
v_gene: TRBV5-1
CDR3nt: TGCGCCAGCAGCCCGGCGGGGACAGGGGTCACTGAAGCTTTCTTT
CDR3aa: CASSPAGTGVTEAFF

j_gene: TRBJ2-3
abundance: NA
d_gene: NA
v_gene: TRBV6-1
CDR3nt: TGTGCCAGCAGTGAAGCGATAGGGGGGCCTGAAGATACGCAGTATTTT
CDR3aa: CASSEAIGGPEDTQYF

j_gene: TRBJ1-1
abundance: once
d_gene: NA
v_gene: TRBV19
CDR3nt: TGTGCCAGTAGTCCCTACGGGACGGTAAACACTGAAGCTTTCTTT
CDR3aa: CASSPYGTVNTEAFF

j_gene: TRBJ1-1
abundance: NA
d_gene: NA
v_gene: TRBV11-3
CDR3nt: TGTGCCAGCAGCTCGACAGAAGGTGAAGCTTTCTTT
CDR3aa: CASSSTEGEAFF

j_gene: TRBJ2-2
abundance: NA
d_gene: NA
v_gene: TRBV7-8
CDR3nt: TGTGCCAGCAGCCGGACAGAGAGCACCGGGGAGCTGTTTTTT
CDR3aa: CASSRTESTGELFF

j_gene: TRBJ2-2
abundance: NA
d_gene: TRBD2
v_gene: TRBV29-1
CDR3nt: TGCAGCGCTCACGGGGGGGTCCCCACCGGGGAGCTGTTTTTT
CDR3aa: CSAHGGVPTGELFF

j_gene: TRBJ2-5
abundance: NA
d_gene: TRBD2
v_gene: TRBV4-2
CDR3nt: TGTGCCAGCAGCTGGACTAGCCAGGGAGAGACCCAGTACTTC
CDR3aa: CASSWTSQGETQYF

j_gene: TRBJ1-1
abundance: once
d_gene: NA
v_gene: TRBV30
CDR3nt: TGTGCCTTCACAGGGATTACGGACACTGAAGCTTTCTTT
CDR3aa: CAFTGITDTEAFF

j_gene: TRBJ2-7
abundance: once
d_gene: NA
v_gene: TRBV6-5
CDR3nt: TGTGCCAGCAGTTACCCGATCCAAGGGGCCTCCTACGAGCAGTACTTC
CDR3aa: CASSYPIQGASYEQYF

j_gene: TRBJ1-2
abundance: NA
d_gene: TRBD1
v_gene: TRBV27
CDR3nt: TGTGCCAGCAGTTTGGGGACAGGGCAACAGGGCTACACCTTC
CDR3aa: CASSLGTGQQGYTF

j_gene: TRBJ1-5
abundance: NA
d_gene: TRBD1
v_gene: TRBV7-9
CDR3nt: TGTGCCAGCAGCCCTGGACAGGGGGCAGCTCAGCCCCAGCATTTT
CDR3aa: CASSPGQGAAQPQHF

j_gene: TRBJ2-7
abundance: NA
d_gene: NA
v_gene: TRBV6-5
CDR3nt: TGTGCCAGCAGCCAAGACAAGGACGGGCCCTACGAGCAGTACTTC
CDR3aa: CASSQDKDGPYEQYF